What follows are 31 T cell receptor beta chains derived from one specimen sequenced in a study of cytomegalovirus exposure and HLA in healthy donors. The PCR employed 60 Vbeta primers together with 13 Jbeta primers. The assay was immunoSEQ multiplex PCR, and TCRdb's table has in-frame clones only and misses some. The table has roughly 200,000 clones, roughly 10% seen once; the top ten hold 1% to 1.5%. Specimen: PBMCs. The source of these receptors is a young woman in good health and CMV-seropositive.

The genes are TRBV5-6 and TRBJ1-5, with TRBD1 as a possible D gene (5 bases). Germline CDR1 and CDR2: SGHDT and YYEEEE. The CDR3 has 12 amino acids. Trimming stripped 2 bases from V and 6 bases from J, with 6 bases between. The CDR3 reads CASSFGGQPQHF. CDR3 DNA sequence: TGTGCCAGCAGCTTCGGGGGTCAGCCCCAGCATTTT.

Only a few counts were recorded for this clone. The chain combines TRBV2 with TRBJ2-2, with 7 bases aligning to TRBD2. The CDR3 has 13 residues. V lost 5 bases, J lost 5 bases, and 2 bases stayed unmatched. Germline CDR1 is SNHLY and CDR2 is FYNNEI. Here the CDR3 reads CASSLLATGELFF. DNA for the CDR3: TGTGCCAGCAGTTTACTAGCGACCGGGGAGCTGTTTTTT.

The table lists this clone with a few counts. The CDR3 DNA follows: TGCGCCAGCAGACCGAACACGGGGGATACGCAGTATTTT. It codes for CASRPNTGDTQYF. The V and J genes are TRBV5-1 and TRBJ2-3, with TRBD2 as a possible D gene (5 bases). Germline-derived CDR1 and CDR2 are SGHRS and YFSETQ. CDR3 length: 13 residues. Trimming shortened V by 5 bases and J by 6 bases, and 13 bases separated the two germline ends.

J is TRBJ2-7 and V is TRBV6-1; 10 bases map to TRBD2. Losses at the gene ends were 2 bases for V and 8 bases for J; bases not matched to a gene: 6. This CDR3 spans 14 amino acids. Germline values: CDR1 MNHNS, CDR2 SASEGT. CDR3 DNA sequence: TGTGCCAGCAGTGAAACCAGCGGGAGGGCCCAGCAGTACTTC. Amino acid sequence: CASSETSGRAQQYF.

This clone turned up a few times. The CDR3: CASSLSTPGQGHEQYF. In DNA, the CDR3 is TGTGCCAGCAGCCTTTCCACCCCGGGACAGGGGCACGAGCAGTACTTC. This sequence joins TRBV5-4 and TRBJ2-7, with 10 positions matching TRBD1. The CDR3 length is 16 residues. Germline-derived CDR1 and CDR2 are SGHNT and YYREEE (reference sequence). Losses at the gene ends were 4 bases for V and 5 bases for J; bases not matched to a gene: 12.

V usage is TRBV7-6 and J usage is TRBJ2-7; maybe TRBD2 (5 bases). The CDR3 runs 17 residues. The germline V gene encodes CDR1 SGHVS and CDR2 FNYEAQ. Trimming removed 6 bases at V and 2 bases at J, with 23 bases between. The CDR3 DNA reads TGTGCCAGCAGTCTTCGACCGACCGAGGGCAGGCCCTACGAGCAGTACTTC. It translates to CASSLRPTEGRPYEQYF.

This clone showed up just a few times. The V call is TRBV28, the J call TRBJ2-2, with a possible D match to TRBD1 (5 bases). The CDR3 loop spans 14 amino acids. CDR1 and CDR2 (germline): MDHEN, SYDVKM. The V and J ends lost 4 bases and 4 bases respectively, with 10 bases between them. CDR3 sequence reads: CASSSGFVTGELFF. The CDR3 DNA sequence: TGTGCCAGCAGTTCAGGGTTCGTCACCGGGGAGCTGTTTTTT. Variable domain in full (rest from reference TRBV28 and TRBJ2-2): DVKVTQSSRYLVKRTGEKVFLECVQDMDHENMFWYRQDPGLGLRLIYFSYDVKMKEKGDIPEGYSVSREKKERFSLILESASTNQTSMYLCASSSGFVTGELFFGEGSRLTVL.

This clone appeared a few times. The chain employs TRBV6-4 and TRBJ2-1; 10 bases match TRBD2. CDR3 length equals 15 residues. With 10 bases clipped from V and 6 bases from J, the junction kept 12 bases outside the gene matches. Germline V gene sequence: CDR1 MRHNA, CDR2 SNTAGT. The CDR3 coding sequence is TGTGCCACTAAACCCGGGACTAGCGTTTTCAATGAGCAGTTCTTC. It specifies CATKPGTSVFNEQFF.

This chain connects TRBV7-6 to TRBJ2-3; the D is unclear. The CDR3 extends over 15 amino acids. Germline CDR1 and CDR2: SGHVS and FNYEAQ. V was pared by 1 base and J by 2 bases, with 10 bases between. The CDR3 DNA reads as TGTGCCAGCAGCTTAGTGGCAGTCCCCACAGATACGCAGTATTTT. As protein: CASSLVAVPTDTQYF.

The table lists this clone with a few counts. V gene TRBV6-6 combines with J gene TRBJ2-7, with a weak D call TRBD2 (6 bases). Trimming removed 11 bases from V and 6 bases from J, with 17 bases in between. Germline loops: CDR1 MNHNY, CDR2 SVGAGI (reference sequence). The CDR3 contains 12 residues. DNA of the CDR3: TGTGCCGCTCGGGATGGGGGGTTCGAGCAGTACTTC. Encoded protein: CAARDGGFEQYF.

In its sample, this clone was seen a few times. The gene calls are TRBV18 and TRBJ1-3, with TRBD1 identical over 7 bases. Germline loops: CDR1 KGHSH, CDR2 LQKENI. This CDR3 region has 17 residues. V gave up 3 bases and J gave up 1 base; unmatched junction bases: 9. The CDR3 region has the DNA TGTGCCAGCTCACCCCGTAGGGACAGAAGTTCTGGAAACACCATATATTTT. Translation gives CASSPRRDRSSGNTIYF.

The chain is built from TRBV19 and TRBJ2-1, with 15 bases identical to TRBD2. The V gene's germline CDR1 is LNHDA and CDR2 SQIVND (reference sequence). V lost 7 bases, J lost 0 bases, and 4 bases stayed unmatched. The CDR3 runs to 17 residues. The CDR3 spells CASKGLAGGRSYNEQFF. The CDR3 nucleotides read TGTGCCAGTAAGGGACTAGCGGGAGGTCGCTCCTACAATGAGCAGTTCTTC.

The rearrangement joins TRBV6-5 to TRBJ1-2; 8 bases line up with TRBD1. Germline CDR1 is MNHEY and CDR2 is SVGAGI. The CDR3 is 14 amino acids. Trimming removed 7 bases from V and 7 bases from J; junction bases left unmatched: 11. CDR3 loop: CASTLDRASAGYTF. Here the CDR3 DNA reads TGTGCCAGCACACTGGACAGGGCATCGGCTGGCTACACCTTC.

The chain joins TRBV5-1 to TRBJ2-3; D remains ambiguous. Germline CDR1 and CDR2: SGHRS and YFSETQ. The CDR3 length is 13 residues. Trimming shortened V by 0 bases and J by 7 bases, and 9 bases separated the two germline ends. Here the CDR3 DNA reads TGCGCCAGCAGCTTGGCTGCTAGGAATACGCAGTATTTT. Translating gives CASSLAARNTQYF.

This clone turned up a few times. The CDR3 DNA sequence: TGTGCCAGCAGCCAAGATGGGGGACAGGGGGGGCGAGGCACTGAAGCTTTCTTT. Its protein product is CASSQDGGQGGRGTEAFF. The chain joins TRBV4-2 to TRBJ1-1, with 11 bases identical to TRBD1. V dropped 0 bases and J dropped 4; count of bases not matched to a gene: 10. Germline V gives CDR1 LGHNA, CDR2 YNFKEQ. The CDR3 has 18 amino acids.

In DNA, the CDR3 is TGTGCCAGCAGTACAGGGGGAGCGGGCAATCAGCCCCAGCATTTT. Its protein is CASSTGGAGNQPQHF. The chain links TRBV6-5 to TRBJ1-5; TRBD1 agrees at 8 bases. V was pared by 5 bases and J by 2 bases, with 5 bases of the junction left unmatched. The CDR3 length is 15 residues. In germline, CDR1 is MNHEY, CDR2 SVGAGI.

Only a few counts were recorded for this clone. This CDR3 is also generated by other DNA sequences in the sample. The gene calls are TRBV5-1 and TRBJ1-1; weak D call: TRBD1 (5 bases). Per the germline V gene, CDR1 is SGHRS and CDR2 is YFSETQ. V lost 1 base and J lost 0, with 7 bases in between. This CDR3 is built from 14 residues. The CDR3 DNA reads TGCGCCAGCAGCTTGAGGGGCCTGAACACTGAAGCTTTCTTT. This translates into CASSLRGLNTEAFF.

This clone was detected a few times. V is TRBV5-1 and J is TRBJ2-5; TRBD2 matches 9 bases. The J segment lost 2 bases and the V segment lost 5 bases, leaving 10 bases of the junction unmatched. CDR3 length: 16 residues. Germline lookup yields CDR1 SGHRS and CDR2 YFSETQ. In DNA form, the CDR3 reads TGCGCCAGCAGAACCTATAGCGGGAGCCTTCAAGAGACCCAGTACTTC. Its translation is CASRTYSGSLQETQYF.

The chain combines TRBV27 with TRBJ1-2; 8 nucleotides match TRBD1. V shed 5 bases, J shed 5 bases, and the junction held 4 bases outside the gene matches. This CDR3 has 13 residues. The V gene's germline CDR1 is MNHEY and CDR2 SMNVEV (reference sequence). CDR3 region: CASSRQGRYGYTF. For the CDR3, the DNA is TGTGCCAGCAGTCGACAGGGGAGGTATGGCTACACCTTC.

This chain connects TRBV6-5 to TRBJ2-2; D uncertain. Trimming took off 5 bases at V and 1 base at J, with 8 bases between the two ends. The CDR3 has 14 amino acids. Per the germline V gene, CDR1 is MNHEY and CDR2 is SVGAGI. CDR3 in DNA: TGTGCCAGCAGTCCGCGACAGAACACCGGGGAGCTGTTTTTT. This sequence encodes CASSPRQNTGELFF.

The V and J genes are TRBV15 and TRBJ2-5; TRBD2 matches 10 bases. This CDR3 spans 17 amino acids. V lost 5 bases to trimming and J lost 5 bases; unmatched junction nucleotides: 14. Germline values: CDR1 LNHNV, CDR2 YYDKDF (reference sequence). The CDR3 sequence: CATSRLAGAIIRETQYF. As DNA, the CDR3 is TGTGCCACCAGCCGGCTAGCGGGAGCTATCATTAGGGAGACCCAGTACTTC.

There are a few counts of this clone. The rearrangement joins TRBV4-1 to TRBJ2-7, with 10 bases fitting TRBD2. This CDR3 has 16 residues. CDR1 MGHRA and CDR2 YSYEKL come from the germline V gene. The V segment lost 4 bases and the J segment 2 bases; nucleotides outside the gene matches: 8. CDR3 in amino acids: CASSRQGLATAYEQYF. The CDR3 coding sequence is TGCGCCAGCAGCCGGCAGGGACTAGCGACCGCCTACGAGCAGTACTTC.

The rearrangement uses TRBV6-1 and TRBJ1-2; possible D gene TRBD1, 6 bases. Germline V gene data show CDR1 as MNHNS and CDR2 as SASEGT. V was cut by 3 bases and J by 1 base, with 15 bases left in between. CDR3 length: 16 residues. The chain's CDR3 is CASSDWGRDINYGYTF. CDR3 nucleotide sequence: TGTGCCAGCAGTGATTGGGGGAGGGACATTAACTATGGCTACACCTTC.

This sequence joins TRBV28 and TRBJ2-1, with TRBD2 as a possible D gene (6 bases). The CDR3 is 14 amino acids. Germline values: CDR1 MDHEN, CDR2 SYDVKM. Trimming pared 4 bases from V and 6 bases from J, leaving 13 bases between. The CDR3, as DNA: TGTGCCAGCAGTTCTCCCCGTAGCGGCAATGAGCAGTTCTTC. Translation gives CASSSPRSGNEQFF.

This clone was seen a few times. V usage is TRBV19 and J usage is TRBJ2-2; the match to TRBD2 covers 7 bases. The CDR3 totals 17 residues. Germline V CDR1 and CDR2: LNHDA, SQIVND (reference sequence). The junction had 7 bases not matched to a gene; V was cut back by 1 base and J by 2 bases. CDR3: CASSIGSGGRNTGELFF. The CDR3 DNA reads as TGTGCCAGTAGTATAGGGTCTGGCGGGAGAAACACCGGGGAGCTGTTTTTT.

The V call is TRBV7-9, the J call TRBJ2-2, with 12 bases identical to TRBD2. The CDR3 totals 18 residues. CDR1 is SEHNR, CDR2 FQNEAQ, per germline (reference sequence). J gave up 4 bases and V 5 bases, and 11 bases lay outside the gene matches. The CDR3 sequence is CASSPPGLAGITTGELFF. In DNA form, the CDR3 reads TGTGCCAGCAGCCCCCCCGGACTAGCGGGAATTACCACCGGGGAGCTGTTTTTT.

The rearrangement joins TRBV19 to TRBJ2-7; D perhaps matches TRBD2 (6 bases). This CDR3 is built from 15 residues. V was pared by 5 bases and J by 3 bases, with 17 bases between. Germline assignment: CDR1 LNHDA and CDR2 SQIVND (reference sequence). In DNA, the CDR3 is TGTGCCAGTAGTGCTGGTCGGGACTCCTACTACGAGCAGTACTTC. Its translation: CASSAGRDSYYEQYF.

The sample holds a few counts of this clone. The J gene is TRBJ1-5, the V gene TRBV19; no reliable D call. The CDR3 is 11 residues long. In germline, CDR1 is LNHDA, CDR2 SQIVND (reference sequence). Trimming took off 6 bases at V and 11 bases at J, with 11 bases between the two ends. CDR3 DNA sequence: TGTGCCAGTAGCATGGGTCTAGCCCAGCATTTT. This sequence encodes CASSMGLAQHF.

This clone was seen more than once but under ten times. J is TRBJ2-2 and V is TRBV29-1, with 13 positions matching TRBD2. V lost 3 bases to trimming and J lost 5 bases; unmatched junction nucleotides: 6. CDR1 is SQVTM and CDR2 is ANQGSEA in the germline V gene. The CDR3 is 16 residues long. CDR3 protein: CSVEGGLAGVTGELFF. As DNA, the CDR3 is TGCAGCGTTGAGGGCGGACTAGCGGGAGTTACCGGGGAGCTGTTTTTT.

This clone was counted a few times. This chain uses TRBV19 with TRBJ2-7; tentative D call: TRBD2 (6 bases). V was cut by 1 base and J by 7 bases, with 11 bases left in between. The germline V gene has CDR1 LNHDA and CDR2 SQIVND (reference sequence). The CDR3 covers 13 residues. CDR3 bases: TGTGCCAGTAGTATAGCGGGGACTGTAGAGCAGTACTTC. Translating it yields CASSIAGTVEQYF.

The table lists this clone with a few counts. The chain couples TRBV19 to TRBJ1-1; perhaps TRBD1 as D (6 bases). The CDR3 consists of 15 residues. Trimming removed 5 bases at V and 4 bases at J, with 17 bases between. CDR1 and CDR2 (germline): LNHDA, SQIVND (reference sequence). The CDR3 DNA reads as TGTGCCAGTAGTCCTGACCACAGGGTTAGCACTGAAGCTTTCTTT. Protein product: CASSPDHRVSTEAFF.